The 16 T cell receptor beta chains presented below share a single source sample, sequenced in a study of read filtering for tumor transcriptome and immune sequencing. This library used roughly 0.4 ug RNA and molecular barcoded adaptors spanning alpha/delta and beta/gamma chains. TCRdb ran MiXCR on the reads and lists one entry per CDR3 protein. Among around 130,000 distinct CDR3 sequences, roughly 13% were seen once, and the ten largest hold 6.5% to 9%. The sample comprised a population of CD138-negative cells sorted from bone marrow. The receptor source for this set is a donor at least 40 years old with multiple myeloma.

This clonotype was picked up many times. V is TRBV20-1 and J is TRBJ2-3, with D perhaps matching TRBD2 (6 bases). Deletions cut 5 bases from V and 4 bases from J, with 10 bases between. CDR1 DFQATT and CDR2 SNEGSKA come from the germline V gene (reference sequence). This CDR3 has 12 residues. Here the CDR3 DNA reads TGCAGTGCTGACGGGAGCGCAGATACGCAGTATTTT. Translating gives CSADGSADTQYF.

This clonotype was detected only once. The missing conserved phenylalanine or tryptophan at the end of this CDR3 makes a read error likely. CDR3: CAWSDSGRGAGELFS. The DNA of the CDR3 is TGTGCCTGGAGTGACAGCGGGAGAGGAGCCGGGGAGCTGTTTTCT. The V call is TRBV30, the J call TRBJ2-2; 8 bases map to TRBD2. CDR1 and CDR2 (germline): GTSNPN, SVGIG (reference sequence). V was clipped by 1 base and J by 6 bases; unmatched bases: 7. The CDR3 spans 15 residues.

The sample holds many counts of this clonotype. The rearrangement links TRBV6-6 to TRBJ1-1, with a possible D match to TRBD1 (5 bases). Germline V gives CDR1 MNHNY, CDR2 SVGAGI (reference sequence). The CDR3 totals 13 residues. Trimming stripped 2 bases from V and 1 base from J, with 5 bases between. DNA for the CDR3: TGTGCCAGCAGTTACGGACAGAACACTGAAGCTTTCTTT. Amino acids: CASSYGQNTEAFF.

This clonotype was observed a handful of times. The chain joins TRBV7-9 to TRBJ2-3; D unclear. Germline values: CDR1 SEHNR, CDR2 FQNEAQ (reference sequence). CDR3 length: 15 residues. The V and J ends lost 1 base and 2 bases respectively, with 10 bases between them. The CDR3, as DNA: TGTGCCAGCAGCTTAGGTGTGACCGTCACAGATACGCAGTATTTT. Protein product: CASSLGVTVTDTQYF. Supplemented by reference TRBV7-9 and TRBJ2-3, the full variable domain reads DTGVSQNPRHKITKRGQNVTFRCDPISEHNRLYWYRQTLGQGPEFLTYFQNEAQLEKSRLLSDRFSAERPKGSFSTLEIQRTEQGDSAMYLCASSLGVTVTDTQYFGPGTRLTVL.

This clonotype was observed at least ten times. The chain joins TRBV19 to TRBJ1-2, with 7 bases identical to TRBD1. The trim removed 1 base at V and 3 bases at J, leaving 14 bases unmatched. Germline V gene sequence: CDR1 LNHDA, CDR2 SQIVND (reference sequence). The CDR3 sequence is 18 residues long. Here the CDR3 reads CASSIALQGGGFDYGYTF. The DNA for the CDR3 is TGTGCCAGTAGTATAGCCCTCCAGGGAGGGGGCTTCGACTATGGCTACACCTTC.

This clonotype was counted many times. The chain combines TRBV5-5 with TRBJ2-1; 8 bases are a match to TRBD2. The CDR3 sequence is 14 residues long. The V gene's germline CDR1 is SGHKS and CDR2 YYEKEE (reference sequence). V shed 2 bases and J 6 bases; nucleotides not matched to a gene: 4. The CDR3 DNA follows: TGTGCCAGCAGCTTCGGGAGGGGTACCAATGAGCAGTTCTTC. It codes for CASSFGRGTNEQFF.

The chain joins TRBV20-1 to TRBJ2-1; 9 bases align to TRBD2. The V and J ends lost 8 bases and 3 bases, in that order; junction bases with no gene match: 5. CDR3 size: 13 residues. The germline V gene has CDR1 DFQATT and CDR2 SNEGSKA (reference sequence). CDR3 amino acids: CSLGGRVYNEQFF. The DNA of the CDR3 is TGCAGTCTAGGCGGGAGGGTCTACAATGAGCAGTTCTTC.

In this sample, this clonotype turned up many times. The chain uses TRBV4-1 and TRBJ2-1; 12 nucleotides align to TRBD2. In germline, CDR1 is MGHRA, CDR2 YSYEKL. The CDR3 loop spans 18 amino acids. With V trimmed by 2 bases and J by 2 bases, 7 bases remained unmatched. Here the CDR3 reads CASSQTLTSGSPYNEQFF. As DNA, the CDR3 is TGCGCCAGCAGCCAAACTTTGACTAGCGGGAGCCCCTACAATGAGCAGTTCTTC.

This clonotype was observed many times. The gene calls are TRBV19 and TRBJ2-3; possibly TRBD2 for D (6 bases). From germline, CDR1 is LNHDA and CDR2 SQIVND (reference sequence). The CDR3 totals 14 residues. The germline V and J ends were trimmed by 3 bases and 4 bases, with 11 bases remaining between them. This chain's CDR3 is CASSMGGTPDTQYF. In DNA, the CDR3 is TGTGCCAGTAGTATGGGCGGGACCCCAGATACGCAGTATTTT.

This clonotype was picked up many times. The J gene is TRBJ2-1, the V gene TRBV27, with D possibly TRBD1 on 5 matching bases. The CDR3 consists of 17 residues. V was cut by 2 bases and J by 4 bases, with 18 bases left in between. Germline assignment: CDR1 MNHEY and CDR2 SMNVEV (reference sequence). The CDR3 DNA reads TGTGCCAGCAGTTTAAGGGGAAGAACAGACCCATACAATGAGCAGTTCTTC. Protein: CASSLRGRTDPYNEQFF.

About this clonotype itself: One base away lies a much larger clone, so this may be a sequencing read error. The V gene is TRBV7-9, the J gene TRBJ1-4; TRBD1 matches 8 bases. The CDR3 loop spans 13 amino acids. Germline-derived CDR1 and CDR2 are SEHNR and FQNEAQ (reference sequence). The CDR3 reads CASIRTGSEKLSF. In DNA form, the CDR3 reads TGTGCCAGCATCCGGACAGGGAGCGAAAAACTGTCTTTT.

This clonotype was picked up a small number of times. CDR3 region: CASSLETSGSVDEQFF. CDR3 nucleotides: TGTGCCAGCAGCTTAGAGACTAGCGGGAGTGTTGATGAGCAGTTCTTC. The rearrangement links TRBV7-9 to TRBJ2-1; 12 nucleotides line up with TRBD2. Germline assignment: CDR1 SEHNR and CDR2 FQNEAQ (reference sequence). This CDR3 region has 16 residues. V was clipped by 1 base and J by 8 bases; unmatched bases: 6.

In this sample, this clonotype turned up many times. CDR3 nucleotides: TGTGCCAGCCAGGAATCACCTGGGGGGACAGGTGAAGAGCAGTACTTC. It translates to CASQESPGGTGEEQYF. The chain recombines TRBV6-1 with TRBJ2-7; 8 bases line up with TRBD1. The germline gives CDR1 MNHNS, CDR2 SASEGT. The V and J ends lost 8 bases and 7 bases, in that order; junction bases with no gene match: 19. This CDR3 is 16 amino acids long.

In this sample, this clonotype turned up a few times. With a much larger clone just one base away, this may be a read error. The final CDR3 position lacks the conserved phenylalanine or tryptophan, pointing to a likely read error. V gene TRBV20-1 combines with J gene TRBJ2-7; tentative D call: TRBD2 (5 bases). The CDR3 runs 14 residues. Between the trimmed V and J ends, which lost 0 bases and 4 bases, there was a span of 13 bases. Per germline, CDR1 DFQATT and CDR2 SNEGSKA (reference sequence). In nucleotides, the CDR3 is TGCAGTGCTAGAGAGCCCCGAAGAGGGTACGAGCAGTACCTC. This sequence encodes CSAREPRRGYEQYL.

This clonotype appeared many times. The chain combines TRBV12-5 with TRBJ1-5; D remains ambiguous. From germline, CDR1 is LGHNT and CDR2 FRNRAP. V was shortened by 2 bases and J by 3 bases, with 5 bases between the two germline ends. The CDR3 is made up of 13 amino acids. The CDR3 loop is CASGLRDNQPQHF. CDR3 DNA sequence: TGTGCTAGTGGTTTGAGGGACAATCAGCCCCAGCATTTT.

Points on this clonotype: With a much larger clone just one base away, this may be a read error. This rearrangement joins TRBV6-1 to TRBJ2-2; 9 nucleotides match TRBD1. Germline assignment: CDR1 MNHNS and CDR2 SASEGT. The CDR3 sequence is 14 residues long. The CDR3 spells CASRRQGGTGEQFF. CDR3 coding DNA: TGTGCCAGCAGACGACAGGGGGGGACCGGGGAGCAGTTTTTT.